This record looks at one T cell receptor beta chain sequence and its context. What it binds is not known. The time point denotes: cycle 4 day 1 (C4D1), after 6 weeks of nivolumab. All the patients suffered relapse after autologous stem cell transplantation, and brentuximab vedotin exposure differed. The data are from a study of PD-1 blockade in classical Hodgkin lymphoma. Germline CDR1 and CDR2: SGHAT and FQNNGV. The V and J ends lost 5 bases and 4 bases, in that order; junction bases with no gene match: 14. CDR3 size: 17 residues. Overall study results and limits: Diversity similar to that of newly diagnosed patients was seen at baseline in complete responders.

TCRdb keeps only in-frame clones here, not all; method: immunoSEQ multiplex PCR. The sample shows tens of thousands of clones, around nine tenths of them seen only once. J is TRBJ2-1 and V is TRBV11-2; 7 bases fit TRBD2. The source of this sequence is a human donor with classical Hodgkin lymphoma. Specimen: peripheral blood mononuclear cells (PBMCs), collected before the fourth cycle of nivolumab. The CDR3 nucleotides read TGTGCCAGCAGCCCCAACGGCCTAGCGGCGAAATACAATGAGCAGTTCTTC. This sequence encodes CASSPNGLAAKYNEQFF. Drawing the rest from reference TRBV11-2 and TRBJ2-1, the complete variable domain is EAGVAQSPRYKIIEKRQSVAFWCNPISGHATLYWYQQILGQGPKLLIQFQNNGVVDDSQLPKDRFSAERLKGVDSTLKIQPAKLEDSAVYLCASSPNGLAAKYNEQFFGPGTRLTVL.